The 27 T cell receptor beta chains below come from one sample, sequenced in a study of Ad26.COV2.S vaccination and SARS-CoV-2 variants. Profiled with immunoSEQ multiplex PCR; TCRdb holds only in-frame clones, not every one. This sample yields around 420,000 clones, of which roughly 90% are seen a single time; less than 4.5% belongs to the top ten. The treatment: roughly 20 received Ad26.COV2.S at low or high dose, single or two shots; roughly five received placebo; per-sample allocation not given. Samples were taken on day 63 after the first vaccine or placebo injection. The sample consisted of peripheral blood, taken in a trial of Ad26.COV2.S vaccine versus placebo. The receptors here all came from a person aged 18-65 years who received the Ad26.COV2.S COVID-19 vaccine or a placebo.

The rearrangement uses TRBV30 and TRBJ2-7; TRBD1 might be the D (6 bases). Trimming removed 3 bases at V and 3 bases at J, with 12 bases between. This CDR3 is 13 amino acids long. The germline V gene has CDR1 GTSNPN and CDR2 SVGIG (reference sequence). CDR3 in DNA: TGTGCCTGGAGGGCGCCGGGACACTACGAGCAGTACTTC. This encodes CAWRAPGHYEQYF.

This clone was recorded a few times. The chain couples TRBV19 to TRBJ2-7; D not resolved. CDR3 size: 11 residues. The germline CDR1 and CDR2 sequences are LNHDA and SQIVND (reference sequence). Trimming pared 5 bases from V and 3 bases from J, leaving 5 bases between. The chain's CDR3 is CASSSFYEQYF. The CDR3 region has the DNA TGTGCCAGTAGTTCCTTCTACGAGCAGTACTTC. The full variable domain, with the rest looked up from reference TRBV19 and TRBJ2-7, is DGGITQSPKYLFRKEGQNVTLSCEQNLNHDAMYWYRQDPGQGLRLIYYSQIVNDFQKGDIAEGYSVSREKKESFPLTVTSAQKNPTAFYLCASSSFYEQYFGPGTRLTVT.

The CDR3 bases are TGCGCCAGCAGCCTCGGGTGGCCCTCCTACGAGCAGTACTTC. It translates to CASSLGWPSYEQYF. The rearrangement joins TRBV4-1 to TRBJ2-7; D is undetermined. This CDR3 contains 14 residues. The germline V and J ends were trimmed by 4 bases and 0 bases, with 10 bases remaining between them. Germline CDR1 MGHRA, CDR2 YSYEKL.

The chain uses TRBV6-4 and TRBJ2-7, with 9 bases aligning to TRBD1. This CDR3 comprises 14 residues. The V and J ends lost 8 bases and 0 bases, in that order; junction bases with no gene match: 5. Germline loops: CDR1 MRHNA, CDR2 SNTAGT. CDR3 amino acids: CASRRDRDSYEQYF. The CDR3, as DNA: TGTGCCAGCCGACGGGACAGGGACTCCTACGAGCAGTACTTC.

The V call is TRBV11-2, the J call TRBJ2-3, with D perhaps matching TRBD2 (5 bases). The CDR3 spans 14 residues. V lost 1 base and J 3 bases, leaving 8 bases between the germline ends. From germline, CDR1 is SGHAT and CDR2 FQNNGV. CDR3 DNA: TGTGCCAGCAGCTTAGTCCGGGGAACAGATACGCAGTATTTT. Its protein product is CASSLVRGTDTQYF. The full variable domain, completed using reference TRBV11-2 and TRBJ2-3, is EAGVAQSPRYKIIEKRQSVAFWCNPISGHATLYWYQQILGQGPKLLIQFQNNGVVDDSQLPKDRFSAERLKGVDSTLKIQPAKLEDSAVYLCASSLVRGTDTQYFGPGTRLTVL.

The gene calls are TRBV5-4 and TRBJ2-5; D remains ambiguous. Germline V gene data show CDR1 as SGHNT and CDR2 as YYREEE (reference sequence). V was clipped by 1 base and J by 7 bases, with 11 bases between them. This CDR3 comprises 13 residues. The CDR3 nucleotides read TGTGCCAGCAGCTTGCTGGGCGTAAGGACCCAGTACTTC. The encoded protein is CASSLLGVRTQYF.

The chain joins TRBV2 to TRBJ1-6; 7 bases line up with TRBD1. Germline values: CDR1 SNHLY, CDR2 FYNNEI. The CDR3 contains 14 residues. Trimming removed 3 bases from V and 10 bases from J; junction bases left unmatched: 6. The CDR3 bases are TGTGCCAGCAGTGAGAGGACAGGTGGATCACCCCTCCACTTT. Translating it yields CASSERTGGSPLHF.

This sequence joins TRBV7-3 and TRBJ2-1; weak D call: TRBD1 (5 bases). Between the trimmed V and J ends, which lost 5 bases and 4 bases, there was a span of 15 bases. The germline CDR1 and CDR2 sequences are SGHTA and FQGTGA. The CDR3 is made up of 15 amino acids. Written as DNA, the CDR3 is TGTGCCAGCAGCGTAGACAGTCCCATTTACAATGAGCAGTTCTTC. This gives the protein CASSVDSPIYNEQFF.

V gene TRBV5-8 combines with J gene TRBJ1-2; no clear D gene. This CDR3 is built from 13 residues. Germline CDR1 reads SGHTS; CDR2 reads YDEGEE. V shed 4 bases and J shed 2 bases, with 9 bases lying between them. The CDR3 here is CASSGEVNYGYTF. CDR3 coding DNA: TGTGCCAGCAGCGGCGAAGTAAACTATGGCTACACCTTC.

The genes are TRBV7-2 and TRBJ2-3; D is possibly TRBD2 (5 bases). Germline values: CDR1 SGHTA, CDR2 FQGNSA. CDR3 length: 15 residues. V lost 5 bases and J lost 0, with 12 bases in between. The CDR3 loop is CASSIRTGSTDTQYF. DNA of the CDR3: TGTGCCAGCAGCATTAGGACTGGCAGCACAGATACGCAGTATTTT.

The chain employs TRBV28 and TRBJ2-3; 8 bases are shared with TRBD2. The ends lost 8 bases at V and 6 bases at J; junction bases unmatched: 7. Germline CDR1 is MDHEN and CDR2 is SYDVKM. The CDR3 runs to 13 residues. The CDR3 loop is CASEWRGDDTQYF. The CDR3 bases are TGTGCCAGCGAGTGGCGGGGGGATGATACGCAGTATTTT.

This clone was seen only once. The gene calls are TRBV7-8 and TRBJ2-5; D is possibly TRBD1 or TRBD2 (6 bases each). Germline V gives CDR1 SGHVS, CDR2 FQNEAQ. Trimming removed 5 bases from V and 14 bases from J, with 18 bases in between. The CDR3 contains 12 residues. This chain's CDR3 is CASSLRGLAIYF. CDR3 nucleotides: TGTGCCAGCAGCCTCCGGGGGCTAGCTATCTACTTC.

The CDR3 nucleotides read TGTGCCAGCAGCCCTGAGGCCAATGAGCAGTTCTTC. Amino acids: CASSPEANEQFF. The V and J genes are TRBV7-3 and TRBJ2-1, with D unresolved. Per germline, CDR1 SGHTA and CDR2 FQGTGA. The V gene lost 5 bases and the J gene lost 6 bases, with 8 bases spanning the gap. CDR3 length equals 12 residues.

V and J are TRBV6-5 and TRBJ2-7; maybe TRBD1 (5 bases). Germline CDR1 is MNHEY and CDR2 is SVGAGI. V was shortened by 6 bases and J by 2 bases, with 17 bases between the two germline ends. This CDR3 spans 15 amino acids. CDR3 coding DNA: TGTGCCAGCAGGCGCCTGGGGCCCTCCGCCTACGAGCAGTACTTC. Amino acids: CASRRLGPSAYEQYF.

This clone appeared a single time. The V gene is TRBV7-2, the J gene TRBJ2-3; D might be TRBD2 (6 bases). The CDR3 totals 13 residues. Trimming took 4 bases from V and 6 from J, leaving 11 bases between them. Germline V gene lookup returns CDR1 SGHTA and CDR2 FQGNSA. CDR3 nucleotide sequence: TGTGCCAGCAGCTGGGGGGTCGGGGATACGCAGTATTTT. Protein: CASSWGVGDTQYF.

The CDR3 reads CAWGATSYNEQFF. In nucleotides, the CDR3 is TGTGCCTGGGGGGCTACCTCCTACAATGAGCAGTTCTTC. J is TRBJ2-1 and V is TRBV30; the D gene is possibly TRBD1 (5 bases). CDR3 size: 13 residues. Germline CDR1 reads GTSNPN; CDR2 reads SVGIG (reference sequence). The V end was cut by 5 bases, the J end by 0 bases, with 8 bases between.

This clone was seen a single time. The J gene is TRBJ2-3, the V gene TRBV11-3; D gene uncertain. Germline V gene sequence: CDR1 SGHNT, CDR2 YENEEA. V dropped 1 base and J dropped 4 bases, with 15 bases sitting between them. The CDR3 runs to 16 residues. The CDR3 here is CASSLGDISVSDTQYF. Written as DNA, the CDR3 is TGTGCCAGCAGCTTAGGAGATATTTCGGTTTCAGATACGCAGTATTTT. Looking up the rest from reference TRBV11-3 and TRBJ2-3 gives the full variable domain: EAGVVQSPRYKIIEKKQPVAFWCNPISGHNTLYWYLQNLGQGPELLIRYENEEAVDDSQLPKDRFSAERLKGVDSTLKIQPAELGDSAVYLCASSLGDISVSDTQYFGPGTRLTVL.

J is TRBJ1-5 and V is TRBV4-1, with unresolved D. Germline CDR1 MGHRA, CDR2 YSYEKL. V lost 4 bases and J lost 4, with 14 bases in between. The CDR3 is 15 amino acids. CDR3 sequence: CASSPRKGTNQPQHF. CDR3 DNA sequence: TGCGCCAGCAGCCCTCGGAAAGGTACTAATCAGCCCCAGCATTTT.

J is TRBJ2-1 and V is TRBV7-2; the match to TRBD1 covers 9 bases. Losses at the gene ends were 4 bases for V and 6 bases for J; bases not matched to a gene: 4. The CDR3 has 14 residues. Germline V gives CDR1 SGHTA, CDR2 FQGNSA. The CDR3 sequence is CASSSQTGGNEQFF. CDR3 coding DNA: TGTGCCAGCAGCTCACAGACAGGGGGCAATGAGCAGTTCTTC.

This chain joins TRBV6-5 and TRBJ1-1; no reliable D call. The germline V and J ends were trimmed by 2 bases and 2 bases, with 6 bases remaining between them. Germline loops: CDR1 MNHEY, CDR2 SVGAGI. The CDR3 is made up of 13 amino acids. The CDR3 nucleotides read TGTGCCAGCAGTTACGCGTCTAACACTGAAGCTTTCTTT. Translation: CASSYASNTEAFF.

CDR3 sequence (DNA): TGTGCCAGCAGCTTAAGATCTGTGGGACAGGGGGCTTTCGAGACCCAGTACTTC. Its protein is CASSLRSVGQGAFETQYF. The chain links TRBV7-2 to TRBJ2-5; TRBD1 agrees at 12 bases. The V and J ends lost 2 bases and 5 bases, in that order; junction bases with no gene match: 12. Germline values: CDR1 SGHTA, CDR2 FQGNSA. The CDR3 runs 18 residues.

V usage is TRBV6-2 or TRBV6-3 and J usage is TRBJ2-7; 8 bases line up with TRBD1. Germline V gene sequence: CDR1 MNHEY, CDR2 SVGEGT. The CDR3 covers 15 residues. V dropped 6 bases and J dropped 2; count of bases not matched to a gene: 9. In DNA form, the CDR3 reads TGTGCCAGCAGCCGCGGGACAGGAAAAACCTACGAGCAGTACTTC. This gives the protein CASSRGTGKTYEQYF.

CDR3 region: CASSLGQFYGYTF. In DNA, the CDR3 is TGTGCCAGCAGCCTAGGACAGTTCTATGGCTACACCTTC. The chain links TRBV7-9 to TRBJ1-2, with D possibly matching TRBD1 (6 bases). CDR1 is SEHNR, CDR2 FQNEAQ, per germline (reference sequence). The V gene lost 5 bases and the J gene lost 4 bases, with 11 bases spanning the gap. This CDR3 has 13 residues.

V gene TRBV18 combines with J gene TRBJ1-2; D remains ambiguous. Germline V gene data show CDR1 as KGHSH and CDR2 as LQKENI. This CDR3 comprises 10 residues. Trimming shortened V by 5 bases and J by 6 bases, and 4 bases separated the two germline ends. The CDR3 region is CASSEDGYTF. The CDR3 region has the DNA TGTGCCAGCTCAGAGGATGGCTACACCTTC.

V is TRBV6-2 or TRBV6-3 and J is TRBJ1-1; D gene uncertain. This CDR3 region has 15 residues. With 2 bases removed from V and 0 bases from J, the gap between germline ends came to 10 bases. Germline values: CDR1 MNHEY, CDR2 SVGEGT. The CDR3, as DNA: TGTGCCAGCAGTTACGGGCTGGGATTGAACACTGAAGCTTTCTTT. The encoded protein is CASSYGLGLNTEAFF.

This chain connects TRBV5-1 to TRBJ1-2; 8 nucleotides agree with TRBD1. Trimming took 0 bases from V and 8 from J; bases not matched to a gene: 18. The CDR3 runs to 18 residues. The germline V gene encodes CDR1 SGHRS and CDR2 YFSETQ. In nucleotides, the CDR3 is TGCGCCAGCAGCTTGGGAGGCCGGGACAGGAGCTCTACGGGAGGCTACACCTTC. It yields the protein CASSLGGRDRSSTGGYTF.

The rearrangement uses TRBV5-1 and TRBJ1-1; maybe TRBD1 (5 bases). The ends were cut back, 5 bases at V and 3 bases at J, with 14 bases in the middle. CDR1 and CDR2 (germline): SGHRS, YFSETQ. The length of the CDR3 is 14 residues. Written as DNA, the CDR3 is TGCGCCAGCAGTCTGGAGGGGATGGACACTGAAGCTTTCTTT. It is translated as CASSLEGMDTEAFF.